This T cell receptor (beta chain) is drawn from a study of T cell repertoires in cytomegalovirus infection. Study background: Both CMV infection and a matching HLA type were indicated by public TCR beta signatures.

Each CDR3 protein gets one entry after TCRdb re-called the reads with MiXCR. Of approximately 1,000,000 distinct CDR3 sequences listed, roughly 31% are singletons. The V end was cut by 0 bases, the J end by 10 bases, with 13 bases between. The CDR3 covers 15 residues. Germline CDR1 and CDR2: MNHEY and SMNVEV (reference sequence). The sample holds a few counts of this clonotype. Its specificity is unknown. V and J are TRBV27 and TRBJ2-6; maybe TRBD2 (6 bases). The source was cultured CD8+ T cells from PBMCs, collected from culture after CMV antigen stimulation. This TCR derives from a human donor in good health (CMV status not recorded). Some clones in this sample may be carry-over from other donors' samples. For the CDR3, the DNA is TGTGCCAGCAGTTTATCCCCGGGGGTGGTGAACGTCCTGACTTTC. Protein product: CASSLSPGVVNVLTF.